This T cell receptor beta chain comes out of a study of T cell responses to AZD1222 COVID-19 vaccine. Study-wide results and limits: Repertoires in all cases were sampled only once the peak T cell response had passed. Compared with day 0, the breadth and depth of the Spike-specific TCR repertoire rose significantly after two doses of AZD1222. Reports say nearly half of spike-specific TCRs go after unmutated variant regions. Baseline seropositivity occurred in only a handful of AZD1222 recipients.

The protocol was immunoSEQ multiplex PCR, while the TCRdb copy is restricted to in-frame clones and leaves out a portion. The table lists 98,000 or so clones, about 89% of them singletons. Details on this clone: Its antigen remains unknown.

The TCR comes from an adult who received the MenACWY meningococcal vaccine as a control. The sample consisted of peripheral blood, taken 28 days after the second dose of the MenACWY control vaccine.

The CDR3 region is CASSPGPSYGYTF. In DNA, the CDR3 is TGTGCCAGCAGCCCAGGACCTTCCTATGGCTACACCTTC. This chain uses TRBV7-3 with TRBJ1-2; no reliable D call. The CDR3 contains 13 residues. V was pared by 5 bases and J by 4 bases, with 11 bases between. Germline CDR1 is SGHTA and CDR2 is FQGTGA.